The 10 T cell receptor beta chains in this list originate from one sample, sequenced in a study of cytomegalovirus exposure and HLA in healthy donors. Assay: immunoSEQ multiplex PCR; the TCRdb copy retains only in-frame clones and omits some. Among about 190,000 clones listed, roughly four fifths were seen once. The sample was PBMCs. The receptors shown here come from a woman aged 18-29 years in good health and CMV-seropositive.

The chain joins TRBV7-9 to TRBJ1-2; 7 bases fit TRBD1. Trimming at V came to 11 bases and at J to 6 bases, leaving 15 bases not matched to a gene. The V gene's germline CDR1 is SEHNR and CDR2 FQNEAQ (reference sequence). The CDR3 covers 14 residues. The CDR3: CAGLNRGDNDGYTF. CDR3 DNA: TGTGCCGGATTAAACAGGGGCGACAATGATGGCTACACCTTC.

The chain links TRBV9 to TRBJ1-2; 7 bases map to TRBD1. The CDR3 consists of 13 residues. J gave up 3 bases and V 2 bases, and 1 base lay outside the gene matches. The germline V gene encodes CDR1 SGDLS and CDR2 YYNGEE. CDR3 protein: CASSVTGDYGYTF. The CDR3 bases are TGTGCCAGCAGCGTTACAGGGGACTATGGCTACACCTTC.

The V and J genes are TRBV5-1 and TRBJ1-1; 7 bases agree with TRBD1. V lost 3 bases to trimming and J lost 5 bases; unmatched junction nucleotides: 7. This CDR3 contains 14 residues. CDR1 and CDR2 (germline): SGHRS, YFSETQ. CDR3 amino acids: CASSSQGQRTEAFF. DNA for the CDR3: TGCGCCAGCAGCTCACAGGGGCAGAGGACTGAAGCTTTCTTT.

The gene calls are TRBV5-1 and TRBJ2-7, with 7 bases matching TRBD1. The CDR3 covers 18 residues. Germline values: CDR1 SGHRS, CDR2 YFSETQ. The ends lost 3 bases at V and 2 bases at J; junction bases unmatched: 17. CDR3 sequence reads: CASSWVGAGGSTPYEQYF. CDR3 coding DNA: TGCGCCAGCAGCTGGGTGGGGGCAGGGGGTTCAACCCCCTACGAGCAGTACTTC. Full variable domain (remainder filled in from reference TRBV5-1 and TRBJ2-7): KAGVTQTPRYLIKTRGQQVTLSCSPISGHRSVSWYQQTPGQGLQFLFEYFSETQRNKGNFPGRFSGRQFSNSRSEMNVSTLELGDSALYLCASSWVGAGGSTPYEQYFGPGTRLTVT.

The chain joins TRBV11-3 to TRBJ2-7; 7 nucleotides agree with TRBD1. Germline assignment: CDR1 SGHNT and CDR2 YENEEA. The J segment lost 2 bases and the V segment lost 3 bases, leaving 1 base of the junction unmatched. There are 13 residues in the CDR3. The CDR3 region is CASSFGTAYEQYF. The CDR3, as DNA: TGTGCCAGCAGCTTCGGGACAGCCTACGAGCAGTACTTC.

The chain recombines TRBV11-2 with TRBJ1-2; 12 bases line up with TRBD1. The V and J ends lost 5 bases and 8 bases, in that order; junction bases with no gene match: 9. From germline, CDR1 is SGHAT and CDR2 FQNNGV. The CDR3 has 15 amino acids. The CDR3 sequence is CASSPPPGTGGGYTF. In DNA, the CDR3 is TGTGCCAGCAGCCCACCCCCCGGGACAGGGGGCGGCTACACCTTC.

The chain is built from TRBV7-3 and TRBJ2-2; TRBD1 aligns across 8 bases. CDR3 length: 15 residues. J gave up 4 bases and V 5 bases, and 6 bases lay outside the gene matches. CDR1 and CDR2 from the germline V gene are SGHTA and FQGTGA. The CDR3 nucleotides read TGTGCCAGCAGCCCACAGGGGGGCCGCACCGGGGAGCTGTTTTTT. It is translated as CASSPQGGRTGELFF.

This chain uses TRBV4-2 with TRBJ1-1; D is unresolved. V dropped 1 base and J dropped 8 bases, with 14 bases sitting between them. The V gene's germline CDR1 is LGHNA and CDR2 YNFKEQ. The CDR3 loop spans 14 amino acids. This CDR3 is CASSQVSGTGEAFF. CDR3 coding DNA: TGTGCCAGCAGCCAAGTGTCAGGTACCGGAGAAGCTTTCTTT.

V gene TRBV10-3 combines with J gene TRBJ2-3; TRBD2 matches at 9 bases. J was trimmed by 1 base and V by 4 bases; bases with no gene match: 12. There are 18 residues in the CDR3. From germline, CDR1 is ENHRY and CDR2 SYGVKD. CDR3 sequence: CAISGGGTVAGGTDTQYF. Here the CDR3 DNA reads TGTGCCATCAGTGGGGGAGGGACCGTAGCGGGGGGCACAGATACGCAGTATTTT.

The V gene is TRBV6-1, the J gene TRBJ1-1; D uncertain. Looked up from germline, CDR1 is MNHNS and CDR2 is SASEGT. Trimming removed 5 bases at V and 9 bases at J, with 16 bases between. The CDR3 is 13 residues long. DNA for the CDR3: TGTGCCAGCAGTTCACGAGATGACACACAAGCTTTCTTT. The encoded protein is CASSSRDDTQAFF.